Following are 5 T cell receptor beta chains from one sample sequenced in a study of T cells expressing NK-cell markers. Each CDR3 protein gets one entry in TCRdb, which reprocessed the 5' RACE reads and gives no DNA. The sample holds 200,000 to 300,000 distinct CDR3 sequences. Material: blood T cells: a sorted CD56 or NKG2C T cell subset, CD4+ or CD8+ T cells, or bulk PBMC T cells (not recorded which). The receptors originated from a man younger than 35 in good health.

The chain couples TRBV6-5 to TRBJ2-7; there is no DNA to check the TCRdb D call of TRBD2. The CDR3 spans 14 residues. Germline CDR1 and CDR2: MNHEY and SVGAGI. CDR3 sequence reads: CASNGAGVRDEQYF.

J is TRBJ2-1 and V is TRBV5-1; there is no DNA to check the TCRdb D call of TRBD1. The CDR3 loop spans 15 amino acids. CDR1 and CDR2 (germline): SGHRS, YFSETQ. The CDR3 sequence is CASSLVRAGNNEQFF. Looking up the rest from reference TRBV5-1 and TRBJ2-1 gives the full variable domain: KAGVTQTPRYLIKTRGQQVTLSCSPISGHRSVSWYQQTPGQGLQFLFEYFSETQRNKGNFPGRFSGRQFSNSRSEMNVSTLELGDSALYLCASSLVRAGNNEQFFGPGTRLTVL.

The V gene is TRBV7-9, the J gene TRBJ2-1; TCRdb names TRBD1, which stays unverified in the absence of DNA. The length of the CDR3 is 16 residues. From germline, CDR1 is SEHNR and CDR2 FQNEAQ (reference sequence). CDR3 sequence reads: CASSDSRDRDYNEQFF.

The chain has TRBV20-1 and TRBJ2-1; absent DNA, TCRdb's TRBD2 call cannot be checked. Looked up from germline, CDR1 is DFQATT and CDR2 is SNEGSKA (reference sequence). This CDR3 region has 16 residues. CDR3 loop: CSATAGLAGGRGEQFF.

V and J are TRBV7-2 and TRBJ2-5; lacking DNA, the TRBD1 call made by TCRdb goes unchecked. Germline V gives CDR1 SGHTA, CDR2 FQGNSA. CDR3 length: 15 amino acids. CDR3 sequence: CASSLKGQIGETQYF.